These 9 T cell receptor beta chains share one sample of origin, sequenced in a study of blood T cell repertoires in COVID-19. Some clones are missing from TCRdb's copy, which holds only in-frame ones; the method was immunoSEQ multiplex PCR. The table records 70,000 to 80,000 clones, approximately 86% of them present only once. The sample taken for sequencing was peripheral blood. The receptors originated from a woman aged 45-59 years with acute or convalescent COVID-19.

CDR3 sequence reads: CASSQVLAGGPGTQYF. Written as DNA, the CDR3 is TGCGCCAGCAGCCAAGTCCTAGCGGGAGGACCGGGGACCCAGTACTTC. The chain has TRBV4-3 and TRBJ2-5; 11 bases are a match to TRBD2. Germline V gene data show CDR1 as LGHNA and CDR2 as YSLEER. The V gene end was trimmed by 1 base and the J gene end by 7 bases; junction bases not matched to a gene: 8. The CDR3 covers 16 residues.

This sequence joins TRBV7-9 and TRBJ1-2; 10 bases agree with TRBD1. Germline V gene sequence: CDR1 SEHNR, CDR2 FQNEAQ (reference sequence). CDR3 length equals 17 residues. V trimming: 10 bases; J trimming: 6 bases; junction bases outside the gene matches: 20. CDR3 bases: TGTGCCACCCTTGCCGGGACAGGGGTTTCGGTGCATGATGGCTACACCTTC. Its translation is CATLAGTGVSVHDGYTF.

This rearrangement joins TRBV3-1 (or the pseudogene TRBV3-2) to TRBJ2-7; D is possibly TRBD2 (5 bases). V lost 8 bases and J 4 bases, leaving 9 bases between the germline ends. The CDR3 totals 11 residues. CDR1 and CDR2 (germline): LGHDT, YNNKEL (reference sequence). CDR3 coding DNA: TGTGCCAGCGGAGGTGGGTACGAGCAGTACTTC. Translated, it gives CASGGGYEQYF.

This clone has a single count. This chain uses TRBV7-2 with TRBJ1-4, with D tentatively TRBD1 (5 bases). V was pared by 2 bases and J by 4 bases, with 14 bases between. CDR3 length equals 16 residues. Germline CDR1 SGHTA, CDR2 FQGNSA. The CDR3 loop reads CASSLYRGLDNEKLFF. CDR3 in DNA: TGTGCCAGCAGCTTATATAGGGGTTTGGATAATGAAAAACTGTTTTTT.

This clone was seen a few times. The CDR3 DNA follows: TGTGCCAGCAGTTTATCGTCCGGGAGTGGGCGCGAGCAGTACTTC. It translates to CASSLSSGSGREQYF. This chain connects TRBV28 to TRBJ2-7; D is possibly TRBD2 (6 bases). Looked up from germline, CDR1 is MDHEN and CDR2 is SYDVKM. V lost 1 base, J lost 6 bases, and 16 bases lay in between. The CDR3 runs 15 residues.

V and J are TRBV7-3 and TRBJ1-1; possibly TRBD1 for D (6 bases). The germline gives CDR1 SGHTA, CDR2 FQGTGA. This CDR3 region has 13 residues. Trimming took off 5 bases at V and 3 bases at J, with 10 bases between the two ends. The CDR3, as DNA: TGTGCCAGCAGCCTCGACAGGTACACTGAAGCTTTCTTT. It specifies CASSLDRYTEAFF.

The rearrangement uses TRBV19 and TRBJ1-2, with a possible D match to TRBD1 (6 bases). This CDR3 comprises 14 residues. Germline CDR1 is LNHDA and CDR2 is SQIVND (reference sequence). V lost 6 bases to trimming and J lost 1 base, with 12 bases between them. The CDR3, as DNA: TGTGCCAGTAGCCCGACAGGAGATAACTATGGCTACACCTTC. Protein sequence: CASSPTGDNYGYTF. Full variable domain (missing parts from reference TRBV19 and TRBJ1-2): DGGITQSPKYLFRKEGQNVTLSCEQNLNHDAMYWYRQDPGQGLRLIYYSQIVNDFQKGDIAEGYSVSREKKESFPLTVTSAQKNPTAFYLCASSPTGDNYGYTFGSGTRLTVV.

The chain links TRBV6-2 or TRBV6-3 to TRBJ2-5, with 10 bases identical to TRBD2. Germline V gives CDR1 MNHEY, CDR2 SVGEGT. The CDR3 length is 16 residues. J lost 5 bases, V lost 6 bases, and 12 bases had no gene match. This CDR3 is CASSLLAGVVGETQYF. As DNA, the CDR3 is TGTGCCAGCAGCCTTCTAGCGGGAGTAGTAGGGGAGACCCAGTACTTC.

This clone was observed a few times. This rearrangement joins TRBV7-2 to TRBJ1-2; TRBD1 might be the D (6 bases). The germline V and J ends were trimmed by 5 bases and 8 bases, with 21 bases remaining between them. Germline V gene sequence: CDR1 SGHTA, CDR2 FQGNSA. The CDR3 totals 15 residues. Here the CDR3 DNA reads TGTGCCAGCAGCGACACCCCCTCGGGGGGGCTAGGCTACACCTTC. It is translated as CASSDTPSGGLGYTF. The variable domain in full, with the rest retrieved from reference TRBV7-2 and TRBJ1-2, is GAGVSQSPSNKVTEKGKDVELRCDPISGHTALYWYRQSLGQGLEFLIYFQGNSAPDKSGLPSDRFSAERTGGSVSTLTIQRTQQEDSAVYLCASSDTPSGGLGYTFGSGTRLTVV.